These 14 T cell receptor beta chains were sequenced from one sample in a study of cytomegalovirus exposure and HLA in healthy donors. The PCR used 60 Vbeta and 13 Jbeta primers. Only in-frame clones appear in the TCRdb table, and some are missing; sequencing was by immunoSEQ multiplex PCR. The table shows around 72,000 clones, with approximately 70% occurring only once. Sequences were obtained from PBMCs. These TCRs come from a middle-aged man in good health and CMV-seropositive.

CDR3 nucleotides: TGTGCCAGCAAGCGCACAGGGGGCCATGACACTGAAGCTTTCTTT. Protein sequence: CASKRTGGHDTEAFF. The chain has TRBV6-1 and TRBJ1-1; TRBD1 matches 9 bases. CDR3 size: 15 residues. V was clipped by 7 bases and J by 3 bases; unmatched bases: 9. From germline, CDR1 is MNHNS and CDR2 SASEGT.

J is TRBJ1-3 and V is TRBV6-1; D is possibly TRBD1 (6 bases). The CDR3 is 17 amino acids. The ends were cut back, 4 bases at V and 2 bases at J, with 18 bases in the middle. Looked up from germline, CDR1 is MNHNS and CDR2 is SASEGT. The CDR3 sequence is CASSVRTVRFAGNTIYF. Here the CDR3 DNA reads TGTGCCAGCAGTGTGAGGACAGTAAGGTTCGCTGGAAACACCATATATTTT.

CDR3 DNA: TGTGCCACCGCCGGGACAGGGGCCGAGCAGTACTTC. As protein: CATAGTGAEQYF. The gene calls are TRBV6-5 and TRBJ2-7; 10 bases line up with TRBD1. Unmatched junction bases numbered 6, after V lost 10 bases and J lost 6 bases. This CDR3 has 12 amino acids. CDR1 and CDR2 from the germline V gene are MNHEY and SVGAGI.

CDR3 sequence reads: CASPPTGSRGYTF. As DNA, the CDR3 is TGTGCCTCCCCCCCGACAGGGAGCCGCGGCTACACCTTC. The V gene is TRBV30, the J gene TRBJ1-2; TRBD1 matches at 7 bases. V trimming: 7 bases; J trimming: 8 bases; junction bases outside the gene matches: 13. The CDR3 spans 13 residues. Germline lookup yields CDR1 GTSNPN and CDR2 SVGIG (reference sequence).

V gene TRBV30 combines with J gene TRBJ2-5; 9 bases agree with TRBD1. The closer fit of TRBJ2-7 to the DNA end suggests the J call may be wrong. The CDR3 runs 14 residues. Germline CDR1 reads GTSNPN; CDR2 reads SVGIG (reference sequence). The CDR3 nucleotides are TGTGCCTGGAGCCCCGGGACAGGGTTCTACGAGCAGTACTTC. Amino acid sequence: CAWSPGTGFYEQYF.

The sample holds one count of this clone. The J gene is TRBJ2-3, the V gene TRBV6-6, with TRBD1 identical over 8 bases. With 6 bases clipped from V and 7 bases from J, the junction kept 12 bases outside the gene matches. CDR1 is MNHNY, CDR2 SVGAGI, per germline (reference sequence). The CDR3 contains 15 residues. Here the CDR3 reads CASSHRGTDANTQYF. CDR3 DNA sequence: TGTGCCAGCAGCCACAGGGGGACAGATGCTAATACGCAGTATTTT.

This clone has only a few counts. This rearrangement joins TRBV4-2 to TRBJ2-7; tentatively, D is TRBD2 (5 bases). Trimming pared 3 bases from V and 6 bases from J, leaving 21 bases between. Germline CDR1 reads LGHNA; CDR2 reads YNFKEQ. The CDR3 covers 16 residues. The CDR3 DNA reads TGTGCCAGCAGCCAGGACCGAATACTGGGGAGTTCCGAGCAGTACTTC. Translation: CASSQDRILGSSEQYF.

This chain joins TRBV4-2 and TRBJ2-1; D unclear. The germline V gene encodes CDR1 LGHNA and CDR2 YNFKEQ. V was trimmed by 4 bases and J by 6 bases, leaving 10 bases between them. The CDR3 sequence is 13 residues long. CDR3 amino acids: CASSLSGGNEQFF. The CDR3 coding sequence is TGTGCCAGCAGCCTCTCGGGTGGCAATGAGCAGTTCTTC.

The table lists this clone with a few counts. V and J are TRBV6-6 and TRBJ2-5; TRBD1 matches 7 bases. Germline loops: CDR1 MNHNY, CDR2 SVGAGI (reference sequence). Trimming removed 6 bases from V and 1 base from J; junction bases left unmatched: 11. The CDR3 has 16 residues. The CDR3 DNA is TGTGCCAGCAGGGCTCGGACAGGTGTCGGCCAAGAGACCCAGTACTTC. It is translated as CASRARTGVGQETQYF.

The chain joins TRBV4-1 to TRBJ2-5; a weak D match, TRBD2 (6 bases). In germline, CDR1 is MGHRA, CDR2 YSYEKL. V lost 2 bases, J lost 5 bases, and 18 bases lay in between. There are 16 residues in the CDR3. The CDR3 DNA is TGCGCCAGCAGCCAATTAGCTGGGGGGATCGGGGAGACCCAGTACTTC. It translates to CASSQLAGGIGETQYF.

This clone was detected a few times. The chain uses TRBV9 and TRBJ2-2, with 7 bases fitting TRBD2. The CDR3 contains 15 residues. Unmatched junction bases numbered 2, after V lost 3 bases and J lost 0 bases. Germline CDR1 SGDLS, CDR2 YYNGEE. The CDR3 sequence is CASSGGGSNTGELFF. The DNA for the CDR3 is TGTGCCAGCAGCGGCGGGGGATCGAACACCGGGGAGCTGTTTTTT. Based on the CDR3 plus reference TRBV9 and TRBJ2-2, the full variable domain is DSGVTQTPKHLITATGQRVTLRCSPRSGDLSVYWYQQSLDQGLQFLIQYYNGEERAKGNILERFSAQQFPDLHSELNLSSLELGDSALYFCASSGGGSNTGELFFGEGSRLTVL.

The chain has TRBV19 and TRBJ1-2, with unresolved D. CDR3 size: 14 residues. Germline-derived CDR1 and CDR2 are LNHDA and SQIVND (reference sequence). V lost 3 bases and J lost 3, with 11 bases in between. The chain's CDR3 is CASSIDTMDYGYTF. Written as DNA, the CDR3 is TGTGCCAGTAGTATCGACACGATGGACTATGGCTACACCTTC.

The rearrangement uses TRBV2 and TRBJ2-1; possible D gene TRBD1, 6 bases. Germline CDR1 SNHLY, CDR2 FYNNEI. The CDR3 totals 13 residues. Trimming took 4 bases from V and 7 from J, leaving 11 bases between them. The CDR3, as DNA: TGTGCCAGCAGTGGGGGCAGGGGAAATGAGCAGTTCTTC. Translated, it gives CASSGGRGNEQFF.

The CDR3 DNA follows: TGTGCCATCAGTGGGCAACTTGGACAGGGGAAATATAATTCACCCCTCCACTTT. This translates into CAISGQLGQGKYNSPLHF. The V and J genes are TRBV10-3 and TRBJ1-6; 9 bases are a match to TRBD1. CDR3 size: 18 residues. The germline gives CDR1 ENHRY, CDR2 SYGVKD. V trimming: 4 bases; J trimming: 4 bases; junction bases outside the gene matches: 11.